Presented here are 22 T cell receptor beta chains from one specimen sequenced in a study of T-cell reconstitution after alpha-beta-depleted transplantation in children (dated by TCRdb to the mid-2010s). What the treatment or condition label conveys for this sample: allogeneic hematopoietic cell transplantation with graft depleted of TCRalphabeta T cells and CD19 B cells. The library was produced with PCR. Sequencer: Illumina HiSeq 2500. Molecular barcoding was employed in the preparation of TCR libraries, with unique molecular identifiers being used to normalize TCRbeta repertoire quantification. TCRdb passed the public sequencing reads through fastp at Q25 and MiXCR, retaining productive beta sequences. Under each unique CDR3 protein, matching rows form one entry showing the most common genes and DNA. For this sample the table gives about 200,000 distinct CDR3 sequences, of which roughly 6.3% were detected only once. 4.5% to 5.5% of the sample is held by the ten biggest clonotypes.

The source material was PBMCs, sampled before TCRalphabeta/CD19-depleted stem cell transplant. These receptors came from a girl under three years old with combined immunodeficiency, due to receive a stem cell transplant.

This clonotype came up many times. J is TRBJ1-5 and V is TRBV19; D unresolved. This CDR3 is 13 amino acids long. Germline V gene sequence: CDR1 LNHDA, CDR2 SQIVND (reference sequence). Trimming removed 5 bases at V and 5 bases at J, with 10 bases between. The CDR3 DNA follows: TGTGCCAGTAGTCCTATTGTCTATCAGCCCCAGCATTTT. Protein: CASSPIVYQPQHF.

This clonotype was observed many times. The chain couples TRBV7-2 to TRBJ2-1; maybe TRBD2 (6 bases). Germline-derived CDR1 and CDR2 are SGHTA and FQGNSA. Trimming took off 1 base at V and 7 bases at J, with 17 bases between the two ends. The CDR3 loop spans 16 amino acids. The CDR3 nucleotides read TGTGCCAGCAGCTTAGGGGGGGTCCCTTTGTGGAATGAGCAGTTCTTC. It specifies CASSLGGVPLWNEQFF.

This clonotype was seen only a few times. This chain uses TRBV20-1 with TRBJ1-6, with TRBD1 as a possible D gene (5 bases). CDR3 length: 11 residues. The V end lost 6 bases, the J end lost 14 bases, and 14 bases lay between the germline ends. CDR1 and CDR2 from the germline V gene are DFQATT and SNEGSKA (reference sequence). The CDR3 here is CSAIRWGTLHF. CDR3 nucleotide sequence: TGCAGTGCGATCCGATGGGGCACCCTCCACTTT.

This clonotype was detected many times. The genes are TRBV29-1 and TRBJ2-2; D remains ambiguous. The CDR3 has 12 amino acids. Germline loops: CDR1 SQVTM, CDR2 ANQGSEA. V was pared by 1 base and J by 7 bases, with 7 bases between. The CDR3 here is CSVEGGVGELFF. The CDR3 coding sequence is TGCAGCGTTGAAGGGGGTGTCGGGGAGCTGTTTTTT.

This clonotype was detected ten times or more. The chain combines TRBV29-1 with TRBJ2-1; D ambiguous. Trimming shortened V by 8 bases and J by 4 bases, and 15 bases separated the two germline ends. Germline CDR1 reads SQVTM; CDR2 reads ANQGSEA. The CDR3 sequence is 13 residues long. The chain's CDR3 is CSTTTYRYNEQFF. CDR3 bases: TGCAGCACCACTACATATCGATACAATGAGCAGTTCTTC.

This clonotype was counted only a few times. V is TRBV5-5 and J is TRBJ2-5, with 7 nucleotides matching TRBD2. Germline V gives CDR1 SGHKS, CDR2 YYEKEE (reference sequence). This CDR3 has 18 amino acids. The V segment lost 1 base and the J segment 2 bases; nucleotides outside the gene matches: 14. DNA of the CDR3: TGTGCCAGCAGCTTGAAACAATGGAGAGCGGGGAATCAAGAGACCCAGTACTTC. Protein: CASSLKQWRAGNQETQYF.

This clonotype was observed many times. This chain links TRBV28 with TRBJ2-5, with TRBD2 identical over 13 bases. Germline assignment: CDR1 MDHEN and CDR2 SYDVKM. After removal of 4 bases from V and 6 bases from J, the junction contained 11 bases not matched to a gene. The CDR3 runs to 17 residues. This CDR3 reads CASSSYPTTSGRKTQYF. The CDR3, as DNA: TGTGCCAGCAGTTCATACCCGACGACTAGCGGGAGGAAGACCCAGTACTTC.

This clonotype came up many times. The CDR3 loop reads CASSLGVQYEQYF. The DNA of the CDR3 is TGCGCCAGCAGCTTGGGGGTTCAATACGAGCAGTACTTC. The chain couples TRBV5-1 to TRBJ2-7; D gene unclear. Per the germline V gene, CDR1 is SGHRS and CDR2 is YFSETQ. Trimming removed 0 bases at V and 4 bases at J, with 8 bases between. The CDR3 sequence is 13 residues long. Full variable domain (rest looked up from reference TRBV5-1 and TRBJ2-7): KAGVTQTPRYLIKTRGQQVTLSCSPISGHRSVSWYQQTPGQGLQFLFEYFSETQRNKGNFPGRFSGRQFSNSRSEMNVSTLELGDSALYLCASSLGVQYEQYFGPGTRLTVT.

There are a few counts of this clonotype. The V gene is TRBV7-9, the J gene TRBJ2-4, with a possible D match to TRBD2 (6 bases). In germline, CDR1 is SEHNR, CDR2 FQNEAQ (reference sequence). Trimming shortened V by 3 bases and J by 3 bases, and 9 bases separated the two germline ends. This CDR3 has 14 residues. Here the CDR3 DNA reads TGTGCCAGCAGCTTCCCCGGGGGCAAAAACATTCAGTACTTC. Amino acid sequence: CASSFPGGKNIQYF.

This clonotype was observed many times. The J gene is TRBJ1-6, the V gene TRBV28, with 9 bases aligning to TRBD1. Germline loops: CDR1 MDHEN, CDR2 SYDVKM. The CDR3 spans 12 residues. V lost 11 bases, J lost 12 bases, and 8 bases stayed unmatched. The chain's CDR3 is CAARDRVVPLHF. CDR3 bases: TGTGCCGCCCGGGACAGGGTGGTACCCCTCCACTTT. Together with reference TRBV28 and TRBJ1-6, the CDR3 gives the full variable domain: DVKVTQSSRYLVKRTGEKVFLECVQDMDHENMFWYRQDPGLGLRLIYFSYDVKMKEKGDIPEGYSVSREKKERFSLILESASTNQTSMYLCAARDRVVPLHFGNGTRLTVT.

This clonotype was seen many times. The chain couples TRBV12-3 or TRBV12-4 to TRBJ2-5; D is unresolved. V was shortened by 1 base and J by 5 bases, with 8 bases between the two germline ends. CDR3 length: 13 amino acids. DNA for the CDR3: TGTGCCAGCAGTTTAGAGGATTGGGAGACCCAGTACTTC. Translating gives CASSLEDWETQYF.

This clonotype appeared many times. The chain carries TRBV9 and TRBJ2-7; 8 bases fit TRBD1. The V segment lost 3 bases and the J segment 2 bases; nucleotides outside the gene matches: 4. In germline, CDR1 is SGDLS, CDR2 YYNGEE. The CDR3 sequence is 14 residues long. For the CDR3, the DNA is TGTGCCAGCAGCGCCGGACAGGGAACCTACGAGCAGTACTTC. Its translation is CASSAGQGTYEQYF.

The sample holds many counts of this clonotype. The CDR3 nucleotides are TGCAGCGTTGAAGATCGGGCGGGCGGGAGGTACCCCTATGAGCAGTTCTTC. Translated: CSVEDRAGGRYPYEQFF. The gene calls are TRBV29-1 and TRBJ2-1, with 8 bases fitting TRBD2. Unmatched junction bases numbered 15, after V lost 0 bases and J lost 8 bases. Germline CDR1 and CDR2: SQVTM and ANQGSEA. This CDR3 spans 17 amino acids.

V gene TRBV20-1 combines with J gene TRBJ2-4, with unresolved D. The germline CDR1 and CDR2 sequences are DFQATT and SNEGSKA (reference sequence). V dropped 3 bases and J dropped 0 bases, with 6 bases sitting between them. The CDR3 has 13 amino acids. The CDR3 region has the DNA TGCAGTGCTAGTTCCATAGCCAAAAACATTCAGTACTTC. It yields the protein CSASSIAKNIQYF.

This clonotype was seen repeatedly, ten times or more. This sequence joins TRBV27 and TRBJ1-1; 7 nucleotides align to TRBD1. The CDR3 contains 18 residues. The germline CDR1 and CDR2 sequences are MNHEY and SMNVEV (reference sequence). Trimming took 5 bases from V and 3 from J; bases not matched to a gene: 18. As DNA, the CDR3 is TGTGCCAGCAGTCGCTATTGGAGACGGCTTCAGGGGGACACTGAAGCTTTCTTT. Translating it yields CASSRYWRRLQGDTEAFF.

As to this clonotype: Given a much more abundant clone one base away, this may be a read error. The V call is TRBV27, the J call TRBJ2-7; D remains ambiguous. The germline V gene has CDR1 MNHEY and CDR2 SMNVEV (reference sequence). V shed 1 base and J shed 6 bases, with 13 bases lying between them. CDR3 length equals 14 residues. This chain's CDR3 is CASSLFSSLVEQYF. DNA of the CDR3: TGTGCCAGCAGTTTATTTAGCAGTCTGGTCGAGCAGTACTTC.

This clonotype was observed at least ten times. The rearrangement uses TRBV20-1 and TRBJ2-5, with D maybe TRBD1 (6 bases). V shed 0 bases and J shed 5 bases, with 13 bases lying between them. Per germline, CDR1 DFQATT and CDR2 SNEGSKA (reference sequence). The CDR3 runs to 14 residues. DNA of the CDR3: TGCAGTGCTAGAGATAGAAGGGGGTGGGAGACCCAGTACTTC. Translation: CSARDRRGWETQYF.

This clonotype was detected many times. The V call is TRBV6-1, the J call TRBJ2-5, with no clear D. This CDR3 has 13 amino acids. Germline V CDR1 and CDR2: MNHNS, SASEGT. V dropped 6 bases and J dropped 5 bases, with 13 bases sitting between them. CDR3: CASSPLRRETQYF. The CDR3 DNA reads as TGTGCCAGCAGCCCACTTCGAAGGGAGACCCAGTACTTC.

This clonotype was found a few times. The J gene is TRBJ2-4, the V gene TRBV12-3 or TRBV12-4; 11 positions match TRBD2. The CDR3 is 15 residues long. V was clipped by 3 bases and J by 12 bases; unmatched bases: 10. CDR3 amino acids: CASSFVLAGERCQYF. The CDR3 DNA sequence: TGTGCCAGCAGTTTCGTACTAGCGGGGGAACGGTGTCAGTACTTC.

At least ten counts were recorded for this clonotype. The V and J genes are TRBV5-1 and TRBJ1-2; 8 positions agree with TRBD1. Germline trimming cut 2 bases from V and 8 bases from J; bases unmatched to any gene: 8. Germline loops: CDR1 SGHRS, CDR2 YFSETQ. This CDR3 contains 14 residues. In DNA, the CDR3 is TGCGCCAGCAGCTTAGCGCAGGGGGCTGAGGGCTACACCTTC. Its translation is CASSLAQGAEGYTF. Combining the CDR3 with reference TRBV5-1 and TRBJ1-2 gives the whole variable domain KAGVTQTPRYLIKTRGQQVTLSCSPISGHRSVSWYQQTPGQGLQFLFEYFSETQRNKGNFPGRFSGRQFSNSRSEMNVSTLELGDSALYLCASSLAQGAEGYTFGSGTRLTVV.

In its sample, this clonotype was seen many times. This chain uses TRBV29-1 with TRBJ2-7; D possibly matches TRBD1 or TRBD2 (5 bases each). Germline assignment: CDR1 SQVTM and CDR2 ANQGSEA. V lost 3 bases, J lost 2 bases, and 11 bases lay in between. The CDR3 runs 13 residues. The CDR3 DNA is TGCAGCGTTGACCGGGACGGTACCTACGAGCAGTACTTC. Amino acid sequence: CSVDRDGTYEQYF.

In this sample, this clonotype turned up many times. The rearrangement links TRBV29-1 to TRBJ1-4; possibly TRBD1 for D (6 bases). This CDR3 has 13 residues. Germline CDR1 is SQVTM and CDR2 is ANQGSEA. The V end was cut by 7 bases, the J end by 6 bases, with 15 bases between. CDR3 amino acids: CSAEAGEDEKLFF. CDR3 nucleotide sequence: TGCAGCGCCGAGGCAGGGGAGGATGAAAAACTGTTTTTT.